Below, one T cell receptor (beta chain) is given with its context. The repertoire was sequenced with immunoSEQ multiplex PCR; TCRdb's copy has only in-frame clones and lacks some. There are approximately 120,000 clones in the sample; around four fifths occur only once, and roughly 3.1% lies in the top ten. The data are from a study of cytotoxic CD8 clonotypes in ibrutinib-treated CLL. On the study more broadly: Response samples were taken after a median of about 12 months on treatment, range 6 to 36. When averaged across all of the samples, the counts came to approximately 250,000 productive templates and about 95,000 productive rearrangements.

The CDR3 sequence is 15 residues long. Between the trimmed V and J ends, which lost 6 bases and 5 bases, there was a span of 17 bases. Germline CDR1 LNHDA, CDR2 SQIVND (reference sequence). The source material was PBMCs, sampled after 24 months of ibrutinib treatment. This receptor was obtained from a human donor with chronic lymphocytic leukemia. The rearrangement uses TRBV19 and TRBJ2-1, with D perhaps TRBD1 or TRBD2 (5 bases each). CDR3 bases: TGTGCCAGTAGCACAACCGGGACCCAAGACAATGAGCAGTTCTTC. This codes for CASSTTGTQDNEQFF.